Here is one TCR beta chain with its context. Clones were read by immunoSEQ multiplex PCR, and TCRdb kept only the in-frame ones, dropping some. The table has approximately 130,000 clones, about 79% seen once. The data derive from a study of T cell responses to AZD1222 COVID-19 vaccine. This CDR3 contains 15 residues. V dropped 4 bases and J dropped 5; count of bases not matched to a gene: 10. Per the germline V gene, CDR1 is MGHRA and CDR2 is YSYEKL. The sample was peripheral blood, taken 28 days after the second AZD1222 dose. This clonotype originated in an adult who received the AZD1222 COVID-19 vaccine. The chain joins TRBV4-1 to TRBJ1-2; 7 bases map to TRBD1. The CDR3 DNA follows: TGCGCCAGCAGCCCGACAACAGGGGATTCGTATGGCTACACCTTC. Its translation: CASSPTTGDSYGYTF.